This T cell receptor (beta chain) originates from a study of OX40 agonist ivuxolimab in advanced cancers. On the study more broadly: In this cohort, patients received ivuxolimab, an agonistic anti-OX40 (CD134) antibody. The dose-escalation cohort was about 83% male, with a mean age of 60 years, ranging about 23 to 80. Study results and limitations: Averaged across samples, CD8+ T cells carried more expanded clones than CD4+ did.

The CDR3 length is 17 residues. V trimming: 5 bases; J trimming: 5 bases; junction bases outside the gene matches: 17. Germline CDR1 SGHKS, CDR2 YYEKEE (reference sequence). The method was immunoSEQ multiplex PCR; TCRdb's version includes in-frame clones alone and lacks a portion of them. Of 45,000 to 65,000 clones listed, approximately 87% are singletons. This clone was observed once. Its antigen is unidentified. The source material was CD4+ or CD8+ T cells sorted from blood, sampled in a trial of the OX40 agonist ivuxolimab. The chain employs TRBV5-5 and TRBJ2-3, with TRBD1 matching 7 bases. This clonotype was obtained from an adult with an advanced solid tumor such as melanoma, head and neck, liver or kidney cancer. In nucleotides, the CDR3 is TGTGCCAGCAGTCCTGATTACGGGACAGAGGCCCAAGATACGCAGTATTTT. It translates to CASSPDYGTEAQDTQYF.